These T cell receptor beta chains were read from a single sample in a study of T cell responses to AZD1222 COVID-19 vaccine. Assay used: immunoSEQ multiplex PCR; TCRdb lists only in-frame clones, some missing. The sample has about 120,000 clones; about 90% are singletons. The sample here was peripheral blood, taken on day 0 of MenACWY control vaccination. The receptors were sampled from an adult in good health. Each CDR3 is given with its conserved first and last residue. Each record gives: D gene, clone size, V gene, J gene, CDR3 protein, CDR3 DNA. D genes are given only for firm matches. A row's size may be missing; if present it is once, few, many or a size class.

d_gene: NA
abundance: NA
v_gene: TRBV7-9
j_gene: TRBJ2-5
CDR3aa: CASSSYEGFQETQYF
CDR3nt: TGTGCCAGCAGCTCGTACGAGGGATTCCAAGAGACCCAGTACTTC

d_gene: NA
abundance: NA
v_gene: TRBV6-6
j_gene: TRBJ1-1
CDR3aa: CASRYPGGGATEAFF
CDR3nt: TGTGCCAGCAGATATCCCGGTGGAGGCGCCACTGAAGCTTTCTTT

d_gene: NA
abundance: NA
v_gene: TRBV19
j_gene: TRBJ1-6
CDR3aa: CASSIGRSQGSSYNSPLHF
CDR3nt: TGTGCCAGTAGTATTGGACGGAGCCAAGGGAGCTCCTATAATTCACCCCTCCACTTT

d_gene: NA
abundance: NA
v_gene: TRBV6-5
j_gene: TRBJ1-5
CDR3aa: CASSYIPRSNQPQHF
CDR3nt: TGTGCCAGCAGTTACATTCCTCGGAGCAATCAGCCCCAGCATTTT

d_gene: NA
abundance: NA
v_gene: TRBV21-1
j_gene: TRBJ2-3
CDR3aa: CASSKEGEMSTDTQYF
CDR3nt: TGTGCCAGCAGCAAAGAGGGGGAAATGAGCACAGATACGCAGTATTTT

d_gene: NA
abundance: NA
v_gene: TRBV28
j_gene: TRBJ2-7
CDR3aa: CASRDQSSYEQYF
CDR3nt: TGTGCCAGCAGGGACCAAAGCTCCTACGAGCAGTACTTC

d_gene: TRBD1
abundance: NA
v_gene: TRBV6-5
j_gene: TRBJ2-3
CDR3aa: CASSYSDRPSTDTQYF
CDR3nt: TGTGCCAGCAGTTACTCGGACAGGCCTAGCACAGATACGCAGTATTTT

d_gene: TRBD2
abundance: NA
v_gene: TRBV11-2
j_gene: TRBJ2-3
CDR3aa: CASSLFLAGVTDTQYF
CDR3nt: TGTGCCAGCAGCTTATTTCTAGCGGGGGTCACAGATACGCAGTATTTT

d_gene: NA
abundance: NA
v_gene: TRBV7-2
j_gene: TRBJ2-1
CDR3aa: CASSLRVAGSTYNEQFF
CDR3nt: TGTGCCAGCAGCTTACGCGTTGCGGGATCCACCTACAATGAGCAGTTCTTC

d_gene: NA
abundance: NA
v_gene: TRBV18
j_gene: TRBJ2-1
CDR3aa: CASSPLANYNEQFF
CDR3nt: TGTGCCAGCTCACCATTGGCAAATTACAATGAGCAGTTCTTC

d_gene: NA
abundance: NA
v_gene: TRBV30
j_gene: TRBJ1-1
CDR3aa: CAWSALRGDTEAFF
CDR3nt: TGTGCCTGGAGTGCACTCCGGGGGGACACTGAAGCTTTCTTT

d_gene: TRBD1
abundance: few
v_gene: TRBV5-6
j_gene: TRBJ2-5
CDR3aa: CASSLDRSGTQYF
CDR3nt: TGTGCCAGCAGTCTGGACAGGTCGGGGACCCAGTACTTC

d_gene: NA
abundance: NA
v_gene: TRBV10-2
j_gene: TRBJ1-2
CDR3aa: CASSQGGYNYGYTF
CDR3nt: TGCGCCAGCAGCCAGGGAGGTTATAACTATGGCTACACCTTC

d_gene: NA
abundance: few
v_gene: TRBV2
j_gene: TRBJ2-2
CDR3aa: CASSAGLPAWELFF
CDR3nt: TGTGCCAGCAGTGCGGGACTCCCGGCCTGGGAGCTGTTTTTT

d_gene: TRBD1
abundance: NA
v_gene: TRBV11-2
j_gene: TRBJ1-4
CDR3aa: CASSPRGTGGPFNEKLFF
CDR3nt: TGTGCCAGCAGCCCCAGGGGCACAGGGGGCCCCTTTAATGAAAAACTGTTTTTT

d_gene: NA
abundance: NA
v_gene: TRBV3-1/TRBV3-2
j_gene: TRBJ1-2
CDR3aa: CASSHPRVDGYTF
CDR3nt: TGTGCCAGCAGCCACCCCCGAGTGGACGGCTACACCTTC

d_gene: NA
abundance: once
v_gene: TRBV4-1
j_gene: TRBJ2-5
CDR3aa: CASSQGNSISGEETQYF
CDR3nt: TGCGCCAGCAGCCAAGGAAACTCGATCTCGGGGGAAGAGACCCAGTACTTC

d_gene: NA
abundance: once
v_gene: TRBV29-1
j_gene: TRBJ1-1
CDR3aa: CSVESGGGGSSEAFF
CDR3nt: TGCAGCGTTGAATCAGGAGGTGGAGGGAGTTCTGAAGCTTTCTTT

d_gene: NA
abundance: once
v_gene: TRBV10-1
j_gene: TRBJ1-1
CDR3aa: CASSSSGGTEAFF
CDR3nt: TGCGCCAGCAGCTCGAGTGGAGGAACTGAAGCTTTCTTT

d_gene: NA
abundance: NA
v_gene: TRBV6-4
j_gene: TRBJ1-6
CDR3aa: CASSDGRGSSYNSPLHF
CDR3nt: TGTGCCAGCAGTGACGGGCGGGGAAGCTCCTATAATTCACCCCTCCACTTT

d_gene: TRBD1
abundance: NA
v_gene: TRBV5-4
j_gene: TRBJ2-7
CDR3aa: CASSQKLGTVSYEQYF
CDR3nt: TGTGCCAGCAGCCAGAAGTTAGGGACAGTCTCCTACGAGCAGTACTTC

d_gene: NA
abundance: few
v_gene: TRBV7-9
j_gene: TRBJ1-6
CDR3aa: CASSSYGGPNNSPLHF
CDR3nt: TGTGCCAGCAGCTCCTACGGAGGACCGAATAATTCACCCCTCCACTTT

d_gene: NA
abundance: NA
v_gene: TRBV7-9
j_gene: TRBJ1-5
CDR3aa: CASSLGGPWQPQHF
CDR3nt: TGTGCCAGCAGCTTAGGGGGGCCTTGGCAGCCCCAGCATTTT

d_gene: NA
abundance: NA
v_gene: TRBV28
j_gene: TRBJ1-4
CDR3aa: CASRGDGRTGPKATNEKLFF
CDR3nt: TGTGCCAGCAGGGGCGACGGACGGACGGGCCCCAAGGCAACTAATGAAAAACTGTTTTTT

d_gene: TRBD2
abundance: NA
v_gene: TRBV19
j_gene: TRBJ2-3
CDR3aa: CASSIGLAGPTDTQYF
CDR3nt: TGTGCCAGTAGTATAGGTCTAGCGGGACCCACAGATACGCAGTATTTT

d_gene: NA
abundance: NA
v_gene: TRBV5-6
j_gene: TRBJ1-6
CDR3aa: CASSLRRTISYNSPLHF
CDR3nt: TGTGCCAGCAGCTTGAGAAGGACCATCTCCTATAATTCACCCCTCCACTTT

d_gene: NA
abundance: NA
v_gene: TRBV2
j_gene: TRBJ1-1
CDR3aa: CATRLGGIMNTEAFF
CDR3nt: TGTGCCACCAGGCTGGGAGGGATTATGAACACTGAAGCTTTCTTT

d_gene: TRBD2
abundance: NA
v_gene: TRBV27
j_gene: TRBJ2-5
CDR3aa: CASSPGLAGVGETQYF
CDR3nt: TGTGCCAGCAGTCCGGGACTAGCGGGAGTCGGAGAGACCCAGTACTTC

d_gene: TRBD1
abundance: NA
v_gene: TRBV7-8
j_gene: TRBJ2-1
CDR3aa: CASSSGTASYNEQFF
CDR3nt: TGTGCCAGCAGCTCCGGGACAGCCTCCTACAATGAGCAGTTCTTC

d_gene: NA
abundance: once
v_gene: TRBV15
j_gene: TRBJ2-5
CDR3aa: CATSISTNQETQYF
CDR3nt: TGTGCCACCAGCATCTCGACTAACCAAGAGACCCAGTACTTC

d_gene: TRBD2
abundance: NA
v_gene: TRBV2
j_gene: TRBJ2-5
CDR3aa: CASSSGLAYQETQYF
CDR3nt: TGTGCCAGCAGTTCGGGACTAGCGTACCAAGAGACCCAGTACTTC

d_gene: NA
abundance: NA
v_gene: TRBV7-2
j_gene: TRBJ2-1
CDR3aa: CASSLSGPGYEQFF
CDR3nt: TGTGCCAGCAGCCTGAGCGGGCCGGGCTATGAGCAGTTCTTC

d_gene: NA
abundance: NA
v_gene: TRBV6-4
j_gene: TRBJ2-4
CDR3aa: CASSANTQGGRDIQYF
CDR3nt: TGTGCCAGCAGTGCCAACACGCAGGGGGGACGGGACATTCAGTACTTC

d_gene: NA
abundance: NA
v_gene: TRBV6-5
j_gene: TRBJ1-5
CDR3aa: CASSLEEYSNQPQHF
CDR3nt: TGTGCCAGCAGCCTGGAGGAGTATAGCAATCAGCCCCAGCATTTT

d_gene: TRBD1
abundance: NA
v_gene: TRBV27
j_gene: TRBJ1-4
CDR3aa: CASSSRQGGREKLFF
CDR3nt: TGTGCCAGCAGTTCACGACAGGGTGGGCGCGAAAAACTGTTTTTT

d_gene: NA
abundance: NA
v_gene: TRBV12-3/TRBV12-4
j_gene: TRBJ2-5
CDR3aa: CASSLAPWETQYF
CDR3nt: TGTGCCAGCAGTTTAGCGCCTTGGGAGACCCAGTACTTC

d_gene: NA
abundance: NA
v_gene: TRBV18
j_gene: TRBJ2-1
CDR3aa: CASSPSDRDNEQFF
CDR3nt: TGTGCCAGCTCACCATCCGACCGCGACAATGAGCAGTTCTTC

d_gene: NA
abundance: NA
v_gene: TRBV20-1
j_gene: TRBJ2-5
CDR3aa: CSVLLLETQYF
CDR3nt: TGCAGTGTCTTATTACTAGAGACCCAGTACTTC

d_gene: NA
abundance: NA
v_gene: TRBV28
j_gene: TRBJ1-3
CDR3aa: CASSPRGGNTIYF
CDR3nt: TGTGCCAGCAGTCCCCGGGGTGGAAACACCATATATTTT

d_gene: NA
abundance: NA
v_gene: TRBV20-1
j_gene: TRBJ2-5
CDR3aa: CSAEFQETQYF
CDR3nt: TGCAGTGCTGAATTCCAAGAGACCCAGTACTTC

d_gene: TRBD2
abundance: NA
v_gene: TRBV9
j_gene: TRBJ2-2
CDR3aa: CASSGGLAVVGELFF
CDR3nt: TGTGCCAGCAGCGGGGGACTAGCGGTCGTCGGGGAGCTGTTTTTT

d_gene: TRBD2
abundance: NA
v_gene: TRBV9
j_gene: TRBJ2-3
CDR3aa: CASSFSGLAGPGQDTQYF
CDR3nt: TGTGCCAGCAGCTTTTCGGGACTAGCGGGCCCGGGCCAAGATACGCAGTATTTT

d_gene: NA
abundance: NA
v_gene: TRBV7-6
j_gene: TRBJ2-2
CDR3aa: CASSSLLGTGELFF
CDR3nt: TGTGCCAGCAGTTCCCTACTCGGTACCGGGGAGCTGTTTTTT

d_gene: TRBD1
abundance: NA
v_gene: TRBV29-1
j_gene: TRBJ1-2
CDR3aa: CSVETGYGYTF
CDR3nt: TGCAGCGTCGAGACAGGGTACGGCTACACCTTC

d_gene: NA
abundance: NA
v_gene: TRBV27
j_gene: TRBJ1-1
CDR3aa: CASSTRAPGATEAFF
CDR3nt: TGTGCCAGCAGTACACGAGCTCCGGGGGCCACTGAAGCTTTCTTT